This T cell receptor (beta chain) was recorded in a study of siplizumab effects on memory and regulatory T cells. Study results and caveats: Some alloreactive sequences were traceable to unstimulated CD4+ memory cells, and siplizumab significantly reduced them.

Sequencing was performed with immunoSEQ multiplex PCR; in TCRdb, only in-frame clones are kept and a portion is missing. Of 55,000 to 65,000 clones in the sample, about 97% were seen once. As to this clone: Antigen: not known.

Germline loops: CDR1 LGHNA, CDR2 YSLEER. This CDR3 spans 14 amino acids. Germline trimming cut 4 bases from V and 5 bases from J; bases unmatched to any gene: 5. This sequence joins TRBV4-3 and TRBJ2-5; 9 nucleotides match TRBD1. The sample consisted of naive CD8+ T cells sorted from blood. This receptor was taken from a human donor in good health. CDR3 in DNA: TGCGCCAGCAGCCCTCACAGGGGGCTGGAGACCCAGTACTTC. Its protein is CASSPHRGLETQYF.